The TCR beta chain described here comes from a study of T cells in Graves' hyperthyroidism and ophthalmopathy. This clonotype was counted many times. TCR beta CDR3 regions were amplified from RNA. The HTBI primer set was used in a first-round RT-PCR of the TCR CDR3. A single record per CDR3 protein comes from TCRdb applying MiXCR to the multiplex PCR reads. The sample contains a few hundred thousand distinct CDR3 sequences, roughly 13% of which appear only once. V shed 6 bases and J shed 0 bases, with 18 bases lying between them. The CDR3 extends over 17 amino acids. The receptor was isolated from a woman aged 18-29 years with Graves' hyperthyroidism. V gene TRBV12-3 or TRBV12-4 combines with J gene TRBJ1-3; D remains unclear. The sample taken for sequencing was blood. Here the CDR3 reads CASSPHPTSSSGNTIYF. DNA of the CDR3: TGTGCCAGCAGCCCACATCCGACGTCGAGCTCTGGAAACACCATATATTTT.